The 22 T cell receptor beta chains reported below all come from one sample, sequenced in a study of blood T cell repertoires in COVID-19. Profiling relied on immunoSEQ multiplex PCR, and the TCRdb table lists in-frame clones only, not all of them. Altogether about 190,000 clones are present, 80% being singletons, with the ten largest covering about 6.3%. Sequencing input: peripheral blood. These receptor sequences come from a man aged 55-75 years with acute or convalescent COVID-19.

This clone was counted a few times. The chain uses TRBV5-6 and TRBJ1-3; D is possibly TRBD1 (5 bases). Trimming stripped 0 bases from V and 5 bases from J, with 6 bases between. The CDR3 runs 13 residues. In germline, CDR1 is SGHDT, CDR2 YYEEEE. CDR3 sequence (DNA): TGTGCCAGCAGCTTGGGGGGCCGAAACACCATATATTTT. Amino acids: CASSLGGRNTIYF.

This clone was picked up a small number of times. The CDR3 loop is CASSIGQANYGYTF. The CDR3 nucleotides are TGTGCCAGTAGTATTGGACAGGCTAACTATGGCTACACCTTC. The chain joins TRBV19 to TRBJ1-2; 7 nucleotides align to TRBD1. Looked up from germline, CDR1 is LNHDA and CDR2 is SQIVND (reference sequence). This CDR3 contains 14 residues. The V segment lost 3 bases and the J segment 0 bases; nucleotides outside the gene matches: 1.

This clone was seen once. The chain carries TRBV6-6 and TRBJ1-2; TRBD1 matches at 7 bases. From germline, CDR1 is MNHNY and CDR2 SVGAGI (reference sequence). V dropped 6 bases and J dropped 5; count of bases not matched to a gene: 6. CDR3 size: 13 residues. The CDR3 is CASREGAAYGYTF. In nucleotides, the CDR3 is TGTGCCAGCAGGGAGGGGGCGGCTTATGGCTACACCTTC.

The CDR3 spells CATQNAQGSNQPQHF. In DNA, the CDR3 is TGTGCCACCCAGAATGCACAGGGTAGCAATCAGCCCCAGCATTTT. J is TRBJ1-5 and V is TRBV19; possible D gene TRBD1, 6 bases. Germline V gives CDR1 LNHDA, CDR2 SQIVND (reference sequence). V lost 10 bases to trimming and J lost 0 bases, with 16 bases between them. The CDR3 contains 15 residues.

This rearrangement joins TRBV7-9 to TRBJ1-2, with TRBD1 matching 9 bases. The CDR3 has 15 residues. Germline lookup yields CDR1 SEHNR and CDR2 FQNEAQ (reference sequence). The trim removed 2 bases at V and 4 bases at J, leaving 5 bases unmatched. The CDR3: CASSLTGGIFYGYTF. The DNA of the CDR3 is TGTGCCAGCAGCTTAACAGGGGGCATTTTCTATGGCTACACCTTC.

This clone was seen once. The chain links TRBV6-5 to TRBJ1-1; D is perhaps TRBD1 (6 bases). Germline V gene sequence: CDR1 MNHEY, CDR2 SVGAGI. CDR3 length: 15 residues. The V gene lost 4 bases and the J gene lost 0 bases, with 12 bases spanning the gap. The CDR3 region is CASSLHGTMNTEAFF. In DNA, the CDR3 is TGTGCCAGCAGTTTACACGGGACAATGAACACTGAAGCTTTCTTT.

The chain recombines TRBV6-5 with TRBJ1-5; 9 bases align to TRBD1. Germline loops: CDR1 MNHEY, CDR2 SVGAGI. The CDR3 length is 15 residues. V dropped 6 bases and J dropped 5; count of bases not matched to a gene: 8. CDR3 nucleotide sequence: TGTGCCAGCAGGTCCGGGACAGGGTGGGATCAGCCCCAGCATTTT. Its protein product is CASRSGTGWDQPQHF.

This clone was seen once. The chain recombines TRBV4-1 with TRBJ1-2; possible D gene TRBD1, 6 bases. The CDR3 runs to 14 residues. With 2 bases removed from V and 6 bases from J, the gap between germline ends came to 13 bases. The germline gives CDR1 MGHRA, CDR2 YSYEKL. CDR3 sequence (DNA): TGCGCCAGCAGCCAACTACAACAGGGAAATGGCTACACCTTC. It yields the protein CASSQLQQGNGYTF.

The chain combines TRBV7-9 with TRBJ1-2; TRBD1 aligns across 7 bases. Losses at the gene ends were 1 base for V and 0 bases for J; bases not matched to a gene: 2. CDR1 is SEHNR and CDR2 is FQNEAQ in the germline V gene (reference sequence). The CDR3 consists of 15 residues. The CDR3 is CASSLGDSPNYGYTF. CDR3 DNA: TGTGCCAGCAGCTTAGGGGACAGCCCTAACTATGGCTACACCTTC.

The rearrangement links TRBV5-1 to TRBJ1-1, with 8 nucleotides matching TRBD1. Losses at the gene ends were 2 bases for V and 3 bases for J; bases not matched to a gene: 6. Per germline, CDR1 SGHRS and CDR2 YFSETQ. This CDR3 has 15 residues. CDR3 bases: TGCGCCAGCAGCTTCCAACCGACAGGGGACACTGAAGCTTTCTTT. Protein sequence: CASSFQPTGDTEAFF.

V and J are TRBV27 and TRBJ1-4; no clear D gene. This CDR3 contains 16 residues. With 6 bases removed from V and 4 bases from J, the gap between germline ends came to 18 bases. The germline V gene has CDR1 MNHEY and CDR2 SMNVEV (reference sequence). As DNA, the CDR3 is TGTGCCAGCAGCCGATCTGTCCCTCTACTTAATGAAAAACTGTTTTTT. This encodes CASSRSVPLLNEKLFF.

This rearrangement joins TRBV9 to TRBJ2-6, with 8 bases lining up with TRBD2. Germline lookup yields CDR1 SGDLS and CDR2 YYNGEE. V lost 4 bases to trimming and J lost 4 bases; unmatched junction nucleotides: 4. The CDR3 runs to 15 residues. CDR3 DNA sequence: TGTGCCAGCAGCTCGCGGGGGGCCGGGGCCAACGTCCTGACTTTC. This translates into CASSSRGAGANVLTF.

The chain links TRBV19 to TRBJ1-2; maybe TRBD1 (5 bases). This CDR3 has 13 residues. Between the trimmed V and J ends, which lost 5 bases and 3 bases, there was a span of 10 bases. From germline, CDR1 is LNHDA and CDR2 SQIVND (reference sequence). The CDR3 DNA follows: TGTGCCAGTAGTCCAGGGTTTGACTATGGCTACACCTTC. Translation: CASSPGFDYGYTF. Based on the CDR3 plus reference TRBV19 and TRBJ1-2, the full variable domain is DGGITQSPKYLFRKEGQNVTLSCEQNLNHDAMYWYRQDPGQGLRLIYYSQIVNDFQKGDIAEGYSVSREKKESFPLTVTSAQKNPTAFYLCASSPGFDYGYTFGSGTRLTVV.

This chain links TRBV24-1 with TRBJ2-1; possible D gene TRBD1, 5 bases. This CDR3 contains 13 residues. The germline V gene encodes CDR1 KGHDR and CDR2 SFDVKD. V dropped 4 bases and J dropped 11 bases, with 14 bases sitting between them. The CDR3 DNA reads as TGTGCCACCAGTGACGAACAGGTCCCTAAGCAGTTCTTC. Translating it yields CATSDEQVPKQFF.

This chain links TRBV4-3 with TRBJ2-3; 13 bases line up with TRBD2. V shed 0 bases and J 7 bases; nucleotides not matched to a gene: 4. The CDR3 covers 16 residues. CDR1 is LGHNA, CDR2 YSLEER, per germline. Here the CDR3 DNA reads TGCGCCAGCAGCCAAGACCTGACTAGCGGGGGGAATACGCAGTATTTT. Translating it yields CASSQDLTSGGNTQYF.

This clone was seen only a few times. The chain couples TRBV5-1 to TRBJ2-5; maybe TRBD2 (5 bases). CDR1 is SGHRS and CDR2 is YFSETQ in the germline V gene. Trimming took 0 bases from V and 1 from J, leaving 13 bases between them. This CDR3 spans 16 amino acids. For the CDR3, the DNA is TGCGCCAGCAGCTTGGCCGTCAGCGGAGGCCAAGAGACCCAGTACTTC. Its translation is CASSLAVSGGQETQYF.

CDR3 region: CASSPGDSNQPQHF. For the CDR3, the DNA is TGTGCCAGCAGCCCGGGGGATAGCAATCAGCCCCAGCATTTT. The rearrangement links TRBV9 to TRBJ1-5; D might be TRBD1 (5 bases). This CDR3 contains 14 residues. Germline V gene sequence: CDR1 SGDLS, CDR2 YYNGEE. Trimming took 4 bases from V and 0 from J, leaving 8 bases between them.

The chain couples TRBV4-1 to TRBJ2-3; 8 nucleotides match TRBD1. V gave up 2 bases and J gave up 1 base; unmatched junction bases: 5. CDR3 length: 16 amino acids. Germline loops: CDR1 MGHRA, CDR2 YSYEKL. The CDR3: CASSQSMDRGTDTQYF. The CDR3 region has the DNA TGCGCCAGCAGCCAATCGATGGACAGGGGCACAGATACGCAGTATTTT.

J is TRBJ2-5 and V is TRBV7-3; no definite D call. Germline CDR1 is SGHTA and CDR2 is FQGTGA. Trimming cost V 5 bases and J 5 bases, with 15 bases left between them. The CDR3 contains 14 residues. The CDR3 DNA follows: TGTGCCAGCAGCCTAGAGTCGAGTTCCGAGACCCAGTACTTC. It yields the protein CASSLESSSETQYF.

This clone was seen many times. The CDR3 sequence is CASSDSSGSYNEQFF. CDR3 DNA: TGTGCCAGCAGTGACTCTAGCGGGTCCTACAATGAGCAGTTCTTC. The chain combines TRBV6-4 with TRBJ2-1; 7 bases map to TRBD2. The CDR3 has 15 residues. Unmatched junction bases numbered 0, after V lost 0 bases and J lost 1 base. Germline-derived CDR1 and CDR2 are MRHNA and SNTAGT.

This CDR3 is CASSEGEAGGSNEQFF. The DNA of the CDR3 is TGTGCCAGCAGTGAAGGGGAAGCGGGAGGGTCCAATGAGCAGTTCTTC. The V and J genes are TRBV2 and TRBJ2-1; 10 bases map to TRBD2. The CDR3 consists of 16 residues. The germline V gene encodes CDR1 SNHLY and CDR2 FYNNEI. Losses at the gene ends were 1 base for V and 6 bases for J; bases not matched to a gene: 6.

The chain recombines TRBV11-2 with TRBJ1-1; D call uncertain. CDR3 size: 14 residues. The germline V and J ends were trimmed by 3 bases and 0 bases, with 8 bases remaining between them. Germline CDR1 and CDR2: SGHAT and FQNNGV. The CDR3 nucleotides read TGTGCCAGCAGCTTGATACAGCTGAACACTGAAGCTTTCTTT. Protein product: CASSLIQLNTEAFF.